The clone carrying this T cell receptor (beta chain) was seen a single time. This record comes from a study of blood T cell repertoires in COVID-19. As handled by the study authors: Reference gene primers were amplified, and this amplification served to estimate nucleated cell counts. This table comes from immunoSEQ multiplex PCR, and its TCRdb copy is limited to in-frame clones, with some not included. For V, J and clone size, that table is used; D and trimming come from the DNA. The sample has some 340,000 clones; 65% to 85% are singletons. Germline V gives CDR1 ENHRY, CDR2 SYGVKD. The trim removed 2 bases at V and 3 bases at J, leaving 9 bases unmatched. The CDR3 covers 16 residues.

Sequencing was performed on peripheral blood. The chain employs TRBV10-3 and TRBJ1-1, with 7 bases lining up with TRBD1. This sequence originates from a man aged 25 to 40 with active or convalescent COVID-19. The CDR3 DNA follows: TGTGCCATCAGTGAGGAAACCGGCAGGGGGTACACTGAAGCTTTCTTT. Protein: CAISEETGRGYTEAFF.